Listed here are 20 T cell receptor beta chains from one sample, sequenced in a study of blood T cell repertoires in COVID-19. The method was immunoSEQ multiplex PCR; TCRdb's version includes in-frame clones alone and lacks a portion of them. Here the sample spans approximately 330,000 clones, around 89% being singletons. The specimen was peripheral blood. The receptors were sampled from a woman aged 40 to 49 with COVID-19, enrolled during active disease.

This rearrangement joins TRBV7-9 to TRBJ1-6, with TRBD1 matching over 9 bases. V lost 3 bases to trimming and J lost 1 base; unmatched junction nucleotides: 7. This CDR3 is 18 amino acids long. Germline loops: CDR1 SEHNR, CDR2 FQNEAQ (reference sequence). This chain's CDR3 is CASSFKGQGFSYNSPLHF. As DNA, the CDR3 is TGTGCCAGCAGCTTTAAGGGACAGGGATTTTCCTATAATTCACCCCTCCACTTT.

The V and J genes are TRBV21-1 and TRBJ1-6; TRBD1, the table's D call, was not compared with the DNA. TRBV21-1 counts as a pseudogene. This CDR3 contains 15 residues. The CDR3 DNA follows: TGTGCCAGCAGCCCCCGGGACACCGCTAATTCACCCCTCCACTTT. It is translated as CASSPRDTANSPLHF.

The chain carries TRBV28 and TRBJ2-1; 7 bases line up with TRBD1. With 4 bases clipped from V and 7 bases from J, the junction kept 10 bases outside the gene matches. This CDR3 region has 15 residues. Germline loops: CDR1 MDHEN, CDR2 SYDVKM. The CDR3 DNA sequence: TGTGCCAGCAGTTCACAACGACAGGGTCGGAATGAGCAGTTCTTC. The encoded protein is CASSSQRQGRNEQFF.

The rearrangement links TRBV30 to TRBJ2-1; the match to TRBD2 covers 8 bases. V dropped 0 bases and J dropped 1; count of bases not matched to a gene: 5. Germline V lookup: CDR1 GTSNPN, CDR2 SVGIG (reference sequence). The CDR3 length is 16 residues. The CDR3 protein is CAWSVYGGASYNEQFF. CDR3 in DNA: TGTGCCTGGAGTGTATACGGGGGGGCGTCCTACAATGAGCAGTTCTTC.

This clone was observed a single time. This chain joins TRBV6-6 and TRBJ1-4; no firm D call. This CDR3 has 13 amino acids. In germline, CDR1 is MNHNY, CDR2 SVGAGI (reference sequence). The germline V and J ends were trimmed by 6 bases and 0 bases, with 5 bases remaining between them. The CDR3 coding sequence is TGTGCCAGCAGAAGCCCAACTAATGAAAAACTGTTTTTT. This codes for CASRSPTNEKLFF.

This clone was seen only once. The chain combines TRBV27 with TRBJ2-7; D perhaps matches TRBD1 (6 bases). The germline V gene encodes CDR1 MNHEY and CDR2 SMNVEV (reference sequence). The CDR3 length is 16 residues. V lost 3 bases and J lost 1, with 16 bases in between. For the CDR3, the DNA is TGTGCCAGCAGTTTCCTACCGACAGGCAGGTCCTACGAGCAGTACTTC. This gives the protein CASSFLPTGRSYEQYF.

This clone was recorded a few times. The V and J genes are TRBV29-1 and TRBJ2-7, with D tentatively TRBD1 (6 bases). Trimming pared 5 bases from V and 6 bases from J, leaving 14 bases between. Per the germline V gene, CDR1 is SQVTM and CDR2 is ANQGSEA. This CDR3 has 12 residues. The CDR3 sequence is CSVMQGLSEQYF. CDR3 coding DNA: TGCAGCGTTATGCAGGGGCTGAGCGAGCAGTACTTC.

V and J are TRBV7-8 and TRBJ1-5, with TRBD1 matching 7 bases. The CDR3 covers 15 residues. Germline V gene sequence: CDR1 SGHVS, CDR2 FQNEAQ. V shed 6 bases, J shed 4 bases, and the junction held 9 bases outside the gene matches. The CDR3 sequence is CASSSDRQLNQPQHF. Here the CDR3 DNA reads TGTGCCAGCAGTTCGGACAGGCAATTAAATCAGCCCCAGCATTTT.

The chain carries TRBV15 and TRBJ2-3; 9 nucleotides match TRBD1. CDR1 is LNHNV, CDR2 YYDKDF, per germline (reference sequence). The V segment lost 0 bases and the J segment 3 bases; nucleotides outside the gene matches: 7. The CDR3 has 17 residues. The CDR3 DNA is TGTGCCACCAGCAGAGAGGGACAGGGCGTAGAAACAGATACGCAGTATTTT. Protein product: CATSREGQGVETDTQYF.

This clone was picked up a small number of times. The CDR3 is CASRPGLREQYF. Written as DNA, the CDR3 is TGTGCCAGCAGGCCAGGGTTACGAGAGCAGTACTTC. The chain uses TRBV12-3 or TRBV12-4 and TRBJ2-7; D perhaps matches TRBD1 (5 bases). V lost 6 bases, J lost 7 bases, and 13 bases lay in between. CDR3 length equals 12 residues.

Written as DNA, the CDR3 is TGTGCCAGCAGTTTACCGGGGTCAGATACGCAGTATTTT. This translates into CASSLPGSDTQYF. The V gene is TRBV28, the J gene TRBJ2-3; tentatively, D is TRBD2 (5 bases). V lost 2 bases and J 4 bases, leaving 7 bases between the germline ends. This CDR3 region has 13 residues. Germline-derived CDR1 and CDR2 are MDHEN and SYDVKM.

The chain carries TRBV19 and TRBJ2-3, with TRBD2 matching 7 bases. Trimming cost V 7 bases and J 2 bases; bases outside gene matches: 21. Germline-derived CDR1 and CDR2 are LNHDA and SQIVND (reference sequence). This CDR3 is 19 amino acids long. The CDR3 DNA follows: TGTGCCAGTAAGACCCATCTAGCGGACTATCCAACAAACACAGATACGCAGTATTTT. This codes for CASKTHLADYPTNTDTQYF.

The chain is built from TRBV28 and TRBJ2-1; 7 bases fit TRBD1. The CDR3 sequence is 17 residues long. Germline CDR1 and CDR2: MDHEN and SYDVKM. The V segment lost 5 bases and the J segment 4 bases; nucleotides outside the gene matches: 14. CDR3 amino acids: CASSSRQGPEWYNEQFF. The CDR3 DNA sequence: TGTGCCAGCAGTAGCCGACAGGGCCCCGAGTGGTACAATGAGCAGTTCTTC. Full variable domain (outside the CDR3, taken from reference TRBV28 and TRBJ2-1): DVKVTQSSRYLVKRTGEKVFLECVQDMDHENMFWYRQDPGLGLRLIYFSYDVKMKEKGDIPEGYSVSREKKERFSLILESASTNQTSMYLCASSSRQGPEWYNEQFFGPGTRLTVL.

The chain combines TRBV30 with TRBJ1-2; 8 nucleotides align to TRBD1. This CDR3 contains 13 residues. J lost 5 bases, V lost 3 bases, and 5 bases had no gene match. Per germline, CDR1 GTSNPN and CDR2 SVGIG (reference sequence). CDR3 bases: TGTGCCTGGAGGCACAGGGGGGATTATGGCTACACCTTC. It is translated as CAWRHRGDYGYTF.

The chain couples TRBV15 to TRBJ1-2; D not resolved. Trimming stripped 0 bases from V and 4 bases from J, with 15 bases between. The V gene's germline CDR1 is LNHNV and CDR2 YYDKDF (reference sequence). The CDR3 has 16 residues. The CDR3 DNA reads as TGTGCCACCAGCAGAGATCAGGCAATTTCACCCTATGGCTACACCTTC. Its protein product is CATSRDQAISPYGYTF.

This chain links TRBV6-2 or TRBV6-3 with TRBJ2-2; 10 positions agree with TRBD1. This CDR3 comprises 19 residues. V shed 4 bases and J 2 bases; nucleotides not matched to a gene: 13. Germline CDR1 reads MNHEY; CDR2 reads SVGEGT. The CDR3 sequence: CASSSGQGPPRGNTGELFF. CDR3 coding DNA: TGTGCCAGCAGTTCGGGACAGGGGCCACCCAGGGGTAACACCGGGGAGCTGTTTTTT.

The chain carries TRBV7-8 and TRBJ2-5; 7 bases match TRBD1. V dropped 5 bases and J dropped 1; count of bases not matched to a gene: 10. The CDR3 covers 16 residues. CDR1 and CDR2 (germline): SGHVS, FQNEAQ. CDR3 nucleotides: TGTGCCAGCAGCCCACAGAGGGGGCCCTTCCAAGAGACCCAGTACTTC. As protein: CASSPQRGPFQETQYF.

The rearrangement uses TRBV4-3 and TRBJ2-2; no firm D call. Trimming took off 0 bases at V and 7 bases at J, with 9 bases between the two ends. CDR1 and CDR2 (germline): LGHNA, YSLEER. The CDR3 has 14 amino acids. The CDR3 loop is CASSQDRAGGELFF. In DNA, the CDR3 is TGCGCCAGCAGCCAAGACCGCGCCGGCGGGGAGCTGTTTTTT.

The chain is built from TRBV7-6 and TRBJ2-5, with TRBD2 matching 7 bases. CDR3 length: 15 residues. V shed 1 base, J shed 4 bases, and the junction held 6 bases outside the gene matches. Germline loops: CDR1 SGHVS, CDR2 FNYEAQ. The CDR3 is CASSLVSGGRETQYF. The CDR3 coding sequence is TGTGCCAGCAGCTTAGTGTCGGGAGGTCGAGAGACCCAGTACTTC.

The V call is TRBV6-7, the J call TRBJ2-1; 10 bases match TRBD2. TRBV6-7 counts as an open reading frame of uncertain function. The CDR3 has 18 amino acids. Germline trimming cut 0 bases from V and 6 bases from J; bases unmatched to any gene: 11. The CDR3 DNA sequence: TGTGCCAGCAGTTACTCTGTACAGCGGGAGGGACGGTCCAATGAGCAGTTCTTC. The encoded protein is CASSYSVQREGRSNEQFF.